Below are 8 T cell receptor beta chains sequenced from a single sample in a study of cytomegalovirus exposure and HLA in healthy donors. Libraries were prepared by immunoSEQ multiplex PCR; TCRdb keeps only in-frame clonotypes and omits some of them. The sample includes 150,000 to 200,000 clones, about 81% of them seen just once. Material: PBMCs. The receptors were sampled from a woman aged 25 to 39 in good health and CMV-seronegative.

The chain links TRBV6-5 to TRBJ2-3; TRBD2 agrees at 8 bases. V lost 0 bases to trimming and J lost 3 bases; unmatched junction nucleotides: 5. Germline CDR1 MNHEY, CDR2 SVGAGI. The CDR3 is 16 residues long. This CDR3 is CASSYSAGGATDTQYF. The CDR3 DNA sequence: TGTGCCAGCAGTTACTCCGCGGGAGGAGCGACAGATACGCAGTATTTT.

This clone occurred once. The V call is TRBV6-1, the J call TRBJ1-6, with TRBD1 identical over 8 bases. The ends lost 4 bases at V and 7 bases at J; junction bases unmatched: 3. The germline V gene has CDR1 MNHNS and CDR2 SASEGT. CDR3 length: 14 residues. This CDR3 reads CASSGTGFNSPLHF. CDR3 nucleotides: TGTGCCAGCAGTGGGACAGGGTTCAATTCACCCCTCCACTTT.

The rearrangement joins TRBV10-3 to TRBJ2-2; 12 nucleotides align to TRBD2. V trimming: 10 bases; J trimming: 4 bases; junction bases outside the gene matches: 4. The CDR3 totals 14 residues. The germline V gene has CDR1 ENHRY and CDR2 SYGVKD. The CDR3 loop reads CATGLAGSTGELFF. In DNA form, the CDR3 reads TGTGCCACTGGACTAGCGGGAAGCACCGGGGAGCTGTTTTTT.

The chain is built from TRBV28 and TRBJ2-5, with a tentative D call TRBD2 (6 bases). CDR3 length: 18 residues. V dropped 0 bases and J dropped 3 bases, with 20 bases sitting between them. Looked up from germline, CDR1 is MDHEN and CDR2 is SYDVKM. The chain's CDR3 is CASSLWGITSGGEETQYF. For the CDR3, the DNA is TGTGCCAGCAGTTTATGGGGCATCACCTCCGGGGGAGAAGAGACCCAGTACTTC.

CDR3 in DNA: TGTGCCAGTAGCAGACAGGGCGCAGATACGCAGTATTTT. Its protein product is CASSRQGADTQYF. The chain links TRBV19 to TRBJ2-3; 7 positions agree with TRBD1. Trimming at V came to 6 bases and at J to 4 bases, leaving 4 bases not matched to a gene. CDR3 size: 13 residues. The germline V gene has CDR1 LNHDA and CDR2 SQIVND (reference sequence).

V usage is TRBV7-9 and J usage is TRBJ1-2; TRBD1 matches 9 bases. V lost 2 bases to trimming and J lost 7 bases; unmatched junction nucleotides: 5. The CDR3 consists of 14 residues. In germline, CDR1 is SEHNR, CDR2 FQNEAQ (reference sequence). The CDR3: CASSLNRDRVGYTF. Written as DNA, the CDR3 is TGTGCCAGCAGCTTAAACCGGGACAGGGTTGGCTACACCTTC. Filled out from reference TRBV7-9 and TRBJ1-2, the complete variable domain reads DTGVSQNPRHKITKRGQNVTFRCDPISEHNRLYWYRQTLGQGPEFLTYFQNEAQLEKSRLLSDRFSAERPKGSFSTLEIQRTEQGDSAMYLCASSLNRDRVGYTFGSGTRLTVV.

The V call is TRBV4-2, the J call TRBJ2-3, with TRBD1 as a possible D gene (5 bases). V was trimmed by 5 bases and J by 3 bases, leaving 9 bases between them. From germline, CDR1 is LGHNA and CDR2 YNFKEQ. The CDR3 totals 13 residues. The chain's CDR3 is CASSTRVTDTQYF. The CDR3 DNA sequence: TGTGCCAGCAGCACCAGGGTGACAGATACGCAGTATTTT.

The chain links TRBV15 to TRBJ2-3; possibly TRBD2 for D (5 bases). Germline CDR1 reads LNHNV; CDR2 reads YYDKDF (reference sequence). CDR3 length: 14 amino acids. Trimming removed 6 bases from V and 1 base from J, with 11 bases in between. CDR3 region: CATRRVGGTDTQYF. CDR3 in DNA: TGTGCCACCAGGAGGGTCGGTGGCACAGATACGCAGTATTTT.